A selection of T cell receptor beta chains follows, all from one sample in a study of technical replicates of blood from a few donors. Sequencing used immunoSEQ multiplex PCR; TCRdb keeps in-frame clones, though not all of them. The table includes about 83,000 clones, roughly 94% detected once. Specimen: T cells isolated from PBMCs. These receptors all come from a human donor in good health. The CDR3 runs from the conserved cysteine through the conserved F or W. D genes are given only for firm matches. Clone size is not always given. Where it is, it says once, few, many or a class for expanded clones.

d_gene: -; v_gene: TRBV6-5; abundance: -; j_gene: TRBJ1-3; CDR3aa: CASLEGSGNTIYF; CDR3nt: TGTGCCAGTCTGGAGGGATCTGGAAACACCATATATTTT
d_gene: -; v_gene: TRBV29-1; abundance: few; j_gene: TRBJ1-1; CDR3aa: CSVELAGLNTEAFF; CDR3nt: TGCAGCGTTGAGTTGGCGGGATTGAACACTGAAGCTTTCTTT
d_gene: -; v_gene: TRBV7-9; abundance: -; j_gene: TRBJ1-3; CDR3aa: CASSFLTGSSGNTIYF; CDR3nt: TGTGCCAGCAGCTTTCTCACAGGGAGCTCTGGAAACACCATATATTTT
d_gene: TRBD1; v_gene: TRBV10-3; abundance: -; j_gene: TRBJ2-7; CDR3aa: CAIRKEEDRFYEQYF; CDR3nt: TGTGCCATCAGGAAAGAGGAGGACAGGTTCTACGAGCAGTACTTC
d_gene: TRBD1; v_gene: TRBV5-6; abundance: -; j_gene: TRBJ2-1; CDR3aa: CASSLRTGDNEQFF; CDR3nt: TGTGCCAGCAGCTTAAGAACAGGGGACAATGAGCAGTTCTTC
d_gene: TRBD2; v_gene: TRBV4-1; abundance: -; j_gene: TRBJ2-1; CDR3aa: CASSQAGTSDEQFF; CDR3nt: TGCGCCAGCAGCCAAGCCGGGACTAGCGATGAGCAGTTCTTC
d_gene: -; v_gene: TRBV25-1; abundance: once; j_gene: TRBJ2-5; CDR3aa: CASSLSPGETQYF; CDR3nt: TGTGCCAGCAGCCTTTCCCCGGGGGAGACCCAGTACTTC
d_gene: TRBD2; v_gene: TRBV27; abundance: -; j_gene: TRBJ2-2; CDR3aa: CASSSPGTSGGVGELFF; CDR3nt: TGTGCCAGCAGTTCACCAGGGACTAGCGGGGGGGTCGGGGAGCTGTTTTTT
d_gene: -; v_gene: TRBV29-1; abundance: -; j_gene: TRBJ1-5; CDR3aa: CSVVAPSGPQHF; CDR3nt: TGCAGCGTTGTAGCCCCGTCGGGGCCCCAGCATTTT
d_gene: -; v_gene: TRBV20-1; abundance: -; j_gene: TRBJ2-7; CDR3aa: CSAYDSYEQYF; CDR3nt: TGCAGTGCCTACGACTCCTACGAGCAGTACTTC
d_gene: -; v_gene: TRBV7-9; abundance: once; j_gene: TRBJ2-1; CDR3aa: CASSHRLGYNEQFF; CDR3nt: TGTGCCAGCAGCCACAGATTGGGCTACAATGAGCAGTTCTTC
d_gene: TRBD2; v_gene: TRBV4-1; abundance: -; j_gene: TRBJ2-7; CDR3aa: CASSQDRRGGSYEQYF; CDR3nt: TGCGCCAGCAGCCAAGATCGTCGGGGGGGGTCCTACGAGCAGTACTTC
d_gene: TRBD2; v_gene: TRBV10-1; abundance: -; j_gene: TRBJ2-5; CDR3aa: CASSELAGGQETQYF; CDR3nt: TGCGCCAGCAGTGAACTAGCGGGGGGACAAGAGACCCAGTACTTC
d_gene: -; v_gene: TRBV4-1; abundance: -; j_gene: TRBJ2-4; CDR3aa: CASRTTGSTNIQYF; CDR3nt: TGCGCCAGCCGAACGACTGGCTCCACAAACATTCAGTACTTC
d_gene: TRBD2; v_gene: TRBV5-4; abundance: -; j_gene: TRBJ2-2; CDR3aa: CASSLATSGKDTGELFF; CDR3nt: TGTGCCAGCAGCTTGGCGACTAGCGGGAAGGACACCGGGGAGCTGTTTTTT
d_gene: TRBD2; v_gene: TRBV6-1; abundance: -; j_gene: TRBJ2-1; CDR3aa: CASTAGEPYNEQFF; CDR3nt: TGTGCCAGCACCGCGGGGGAGCCCTACAATGAGCAGTTCTTC
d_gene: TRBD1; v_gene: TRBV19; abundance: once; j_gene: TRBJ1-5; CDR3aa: CASSAYDRVQPQHF; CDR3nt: TGTGCCAGTAGTGCTTACGACAGGGTTCAGCCCCAGCATTTT
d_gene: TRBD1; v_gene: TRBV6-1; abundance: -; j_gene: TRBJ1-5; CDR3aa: CASSDPKQGVRNQPQHF; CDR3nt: TGTGCCAGCAGTGACCCAAAACAGGGGGTCCGTAATCAGCCCCAGCATTTT
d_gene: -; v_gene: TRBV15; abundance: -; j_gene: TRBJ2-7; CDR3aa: CATSPGQYEQYF; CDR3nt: TGTGCCACCAGCCCGGGACAATACGAGCAGTACTTC
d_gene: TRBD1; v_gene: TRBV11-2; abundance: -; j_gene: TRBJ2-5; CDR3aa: CASTPGDSSGETQYF; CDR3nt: TGTGCCAGCACTCCTGGGGACAGCTCGGGGGAGACCCAGTACTTC
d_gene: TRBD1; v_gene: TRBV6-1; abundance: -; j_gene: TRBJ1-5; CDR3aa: CASRMDRGGFQPQHF; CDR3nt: TGTGCCAGCAGGATGGACAGGGGGGGTTTTCAGCCCCAGCATTTT
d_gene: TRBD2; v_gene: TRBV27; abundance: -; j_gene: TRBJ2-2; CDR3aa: CASNLRGGITGELFF; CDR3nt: TGTGCCAGCAACCTCCGGGGGGGTATTACCGGGGAGCTGTTTTTT
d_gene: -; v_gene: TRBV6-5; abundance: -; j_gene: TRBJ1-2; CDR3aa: CASSYSRAYGYTF; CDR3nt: TGTGCCAGCAGTTACTCCAGGGCCTATGGCTACACCTTC
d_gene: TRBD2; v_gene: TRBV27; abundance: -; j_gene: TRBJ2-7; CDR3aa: CASGREELYEQYF; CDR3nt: TGTGCCAGCGGCCGGGAGGAACTCTACGAGCAGTACTTC